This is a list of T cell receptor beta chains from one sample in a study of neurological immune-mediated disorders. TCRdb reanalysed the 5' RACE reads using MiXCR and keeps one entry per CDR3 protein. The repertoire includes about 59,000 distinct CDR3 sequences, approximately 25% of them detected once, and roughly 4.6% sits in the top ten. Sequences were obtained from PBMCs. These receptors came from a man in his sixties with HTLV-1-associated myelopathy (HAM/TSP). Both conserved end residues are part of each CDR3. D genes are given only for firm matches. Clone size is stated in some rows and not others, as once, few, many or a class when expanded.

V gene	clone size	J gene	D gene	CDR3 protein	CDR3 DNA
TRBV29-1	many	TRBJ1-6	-	CSVGQRSYNSPLHF	TGCAGCGTTGGACAGCGCTCCTATAATTCACCCCTCCACTTT
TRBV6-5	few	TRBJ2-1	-	CASSYDRNGVREQFF	TGTGCCAGCAGTTACGATCGCAACGGGGTGAGAGAGCAGTTCTTC
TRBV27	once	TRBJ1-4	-	CASSRQEGEKLFF	TGTGCCAGCAGCCGACAGGAGGGTGAAAAACTGTTTTTT
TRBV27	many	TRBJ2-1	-	CASSQRGTALGEQFF	TGTGCCAGCAGTCAGCGCGGGACAGCCCTAGGTGAGCAGTTCTTC
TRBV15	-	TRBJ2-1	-	CTTSRDNANEQFF	TGTACCACCAGCAGAGATAATGCAAATGAGCAGTTCTTC
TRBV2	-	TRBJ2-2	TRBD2	CASDGAGRTSGRHTGELFF	TGTGCCAGCGATGGGGCAGGGCGGACTAGCGGGAGGCACACCGGGGAGCTGTTTTTT
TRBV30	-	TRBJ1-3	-	CAWSEVGNTIYF	TGTGCCTGGAGCGAAGTGGGAAACACCATATATTTT
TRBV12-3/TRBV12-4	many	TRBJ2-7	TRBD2	CASSPRGGTYEQYF	TGTGCCAGCAGCCCACGGGGGGGAACCTACGAGCAGTACTTC
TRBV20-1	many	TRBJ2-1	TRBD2	CSARTSGRAFVARDEQFF	TGCAGTGCTAGGACTAGCGGGAGGGCCTTCGTTGCGAGGGATGAGCAGTTCTTC
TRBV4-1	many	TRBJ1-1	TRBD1	CASSQEEGAGTEAFF	TGCGCCAGCAGCCAAGAAGAGGGGGCGGGAACTGAAGCTTTCTTT
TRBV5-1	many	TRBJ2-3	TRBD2	CASSGLAGATDTQYF	TGCGCCAGTTCGGGACTAGCGGGAGCCACAGATACGCAGTATTTT
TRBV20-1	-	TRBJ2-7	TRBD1	CSARDSARDRAYEQYF	TGCAGTGCTAGAGATTCGGCCCGGGACAGGGCCTACGAGCAGTACTTC